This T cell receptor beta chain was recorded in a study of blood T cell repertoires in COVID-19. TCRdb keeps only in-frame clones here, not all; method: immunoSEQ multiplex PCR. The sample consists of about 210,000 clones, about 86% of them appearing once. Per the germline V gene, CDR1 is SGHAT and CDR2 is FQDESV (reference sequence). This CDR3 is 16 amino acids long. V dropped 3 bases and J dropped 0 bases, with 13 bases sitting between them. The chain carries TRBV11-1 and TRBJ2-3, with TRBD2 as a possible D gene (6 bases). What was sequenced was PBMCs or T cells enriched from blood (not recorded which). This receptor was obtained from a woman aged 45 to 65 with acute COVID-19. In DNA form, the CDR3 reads TGTGCCAGCAGCTTCGCGCGGGGTTCAAGCACAGATACGCAGTATTTT. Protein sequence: CASSFARGSSTDTQYF.